The clone carrying this T cell receptor (beta chain) qualifies as medium-sized. Its matching antigen is unknown. TCRdb's copy holds only in-frame clones and misses some; the assay was immunoSEQ multiplex PCR. The sample consists of around 46,000 clones, 77% of them appearing once. The data stem from a study of OX40 agonist ivuxolimab in advanced cancers. Study-wide context: Partial responses occurred in Three dose-escalation patients, one with hepatocellular carcinoma and two with cutaneous melanoma.

Exclusion of a patient followed from autoimmune disease history or systemic immunosuppression. Overall study findings and caveats: Dose levels from 0.1 to 3.0 mg/kg saw CD4+ and CD8+ blood T cells expand clonally by week 6. Expansion of clones was among the lowest in partial responders at 0.1-3.0 mg/kg.

This CDR3 has 15 amino acids. Trimming took off 1 base at V and 8 bases at J, with 14 bases between the two ends. Looked up from germline, CDR1 is SEHNR and CDR2 is FQNEAQ (reference sequence). The origin of this receptor is an adult with an advanced solid tumor such as melanoma, head and neck, liver or kidney cancer. The V and J genes are TRBV7-9 and TRBJ1-4; a possible D gene is TRBD1 (6 bases). Sequencing was performed on CD4+ or CD8+ T cells sorted from blood, taken in a trial of the OX40 agonist ivuxolimab. In DNA form, the CDR3 reads TGTGCCAGCAGCTTAGAATTGGGGGCGAAGGAAAAACTGTTTTTT. Residues: CASSLELGAKEKLFF.